Listed below are T cell receptor beta chains from one sample, sequenced in a study of shared clonotypes between healthy human individuals. Sequencing used immunoSEQ multiplex PCR; TCRdb keeps in-frame clones, though not all of them. The sample lists under 1 million clones, 85% to 95% occurring once. Sequencing input: naive CD8+ T cells sorted from blood. Every receptor here comes from a man aged 25-45 years in good health. Both conserved end residues are part of each CDR3. Size tells how often a clone was seen (once, few, many) or the class of an expanded clone, and some rows leave it out.

CDR3 protein: CASSFPGQGAGSNQPQHF; J gene: TRBJ1-5; clone size: many; V gene: TRBV5-1
CDR3 protein: CASRLLGNNQPQHF; J gene: TRBJ1-5; clone size: .; V gene: TRBV7-8
CDR3 protein: CASSSLREVGGPEQFF; J gene: TRBJ2-1; clone size: .; V gene: TRBV7-9
CDR3 protein: CASSFNKGYTIYF; J gene: TRBJ1-3; clone size: few; V gene: TRBV27
CDR3 protein: CSVQAPTGFDTIYF; J gene: TRBJ1-3; clone size: once; V gene: TRBV29-1
CDR3 protein: CASSLVGGSYEQYF; J gene: TRBJ2-7; clone size: .; V gene: TRBV5-1
CDR3 protein: CASSLGQGESNQPQHF; J gene: TRBJ1-5; clone size: once; V gene: TRBV5-6
CDR3 protein: CASHRRTSGTNEQFF; J gene: TRBJ2-1; clone size: .; V gene: TRBV27
CDR3 protein: CASSQDRQGLSSYEQYF; J gene: TRBJ2-7; clone size: .; V gene: TRBV5-1
CDR3 protein: CASSSRTEAFF; J gene: TRBJ1-1; clone size: .; V gene: TRBV9
CDR3 protein: CASISLAGGNEQFF; J gene: TRBJ2-1; clone size: once; V gene: TRBV27
CDR3 protein: CAISESRILYGYTF; J gene: TRBJ1-2; clone size: .; V gene: TRBV10-3
CDR3 protein: CASSPTGVYEQYF; J gene: TRBJ2-7; clone size: once; V gene: TRBV27
CDR3 protein: CSATDRAEDTQYF; J gene: TRBJ2-3; clone size: .; V gene: TRBV29-1
CDR3 protein: CASSARTGGSTDTQYF; J gene: TRBJ2-3; clone size: .; V gene: TRBV9
CDR3 protein: CASSQTLAGGLDTETQYF; J gene: TRBJ2-5; clone size: .; V gene: TRBV4-2
CDR3 protein: CASSEETLYSNQPQHF; J gene: TRBJ1-5; clone size: .; V gene: TRBV6-1
CDR3 protein: CASSLVTAGGPETQYF; J gene: TRBJ2-5; clone size: .; V gene: TRBV27
CDR3 protein: CASSLGTYEQYF; J gene: TRBJ2-7; clone size: .; V gene: TRBV5-4
CDR3 protein: CASIVSYEQYF; J gene: TRBJ2-7; clone size: .; V gene: TRBV2
CDR3 protein: CASSLPVGGYPGTF; J gene: TRBJ1-2; clone size: .; V gene: TRBV5-8
CDR3 protein: CASGGTSGGRYEQYF; J gene: TRBJ2-7; clone size: .; V gene: TRBV12-5
CDR3 protein: CASSLDLGGNQPQHF; J gene: TRBJ1-5; clone size: .; V gene: TRBV7-2
CDR3 protein: CASSVFGSAGDTDTQYF; J gene: TRBJ2-3; clone size: .; V gene: TRBV5-1
CDR3 protein: CATSPSGVPFYEQYF; J gene: TRBJ2-7; clone size: .; V gene: TRBV15
CDR3 protein: CASSVREQREGGDTQYF; J gene: TRBJ2-3; clone size: .; V gene: TRBV11-2
CDR3 protein: CSVVGTGVPYEQYF; J gene: TRBJ2-7; clone size: .; V gene: TRBV29-1
CDR3 protein: CASSSVGKETQYF; J gene: TRBJ2-5; clone size: .; V gene: TRBV27
CDR3 protein: CASAGSTEAFF; J gene: TRBJ1-1; clone size: .; V gene: TRBV5-1
CDR3 protein: CASSPEVQREFNEQFF; J gene: TRBJ2-1; clone size: .; V gene: TRBV14
CDR3 protein: CATSTATSGRYEQYF; J gene: TRBJ2-7; clone size: .; V gene: TRBV27
CDR3 protein: CASSQRWGPTEAFF; J gene: TRBJ1-1; clone size: .; V gene: TRBV7-2
CDR3 protein: CASSTGINTQYF; J gene: TRBJ2-3; clone size: once; V gene: TRBV9
CDR3 protein: CASSWVGPGTQYF; J gene: TRBJ2-5; clone size: .; V gene: TRBV27
CDR3 protein: CASSLDLTSQPQHF; J gene: TRBJ1-5; clone size: few; V gene: TRBV11-2
CDR3 protein: CASSQGYGSVSYEQYF; J gene: TRBJ2-7; clone size: .; V gene: TRBV4-3
CDR3 protein: CARTDRDSIDYEQYF; J gene: TRBJ2-7; clone size: .; V gene: TRBV5-3
CDR3 protein: CASSVAANEQFF; J gene: TRBJ2-1; clone size: .; V gene: TRBV10-2
CDR3 protein: CASSDVSGRSYEQYF; J gene: TRBJ2-7; clone size: .; V gene: TRBV7-6
CDR3 protein: CASSGQGGWRDTQYF; J gene: TRBJ2-3; clone size: .; V gene: TRBV2
CDR3 protein: CASSDTSRDTQYF; J gene: TRBJ2-3; clone size: .; V gene: TRBV10-1
CDR3 protein: CSVDAGNTGELFF; J gene: TRBJ2-2; clone size: .; V gene: TRBV29-1
CDR3 protein: CASSSGQGGSYEQYF; J gene: TRBJ2-7; clone size: .; V gene: TRBV7-8
CDR3 protein: CASSSTWTDTDTQYF; J gene: TRBJ2-3; clone size: .; V gene: TRBV28
CDR3 protein: CASSSSGLGYEQYF; J gene: TRBJ2-7; clone size: many; V gene: TRBV27
CDR3 protein: CAISQRTGVNYGYTF; J gene: TRBJ1-2; clone size: .; V gene: TRBV10-3
CDR3 protein: CASSFIGDQETQYF; J gene: TRBJ2-5; clone size: .; V gene: TRBV28
CDR3 protein: CASRPGLGSTPAQHF; J gene: TRBJ1-5; clone size: .; V gene: TRBV27
CDR3 protein: CASSVLQGAGANVLTF; J gene: TRBJ2-6; clone size: .; V gene: TRBV2
CDR3 protein: CASNLPYRGSGYTF; J gene: TRBJ1-2; clone size: .; V gene: TRBV28
CDR3 protein: CASSLVGTATDTQYF; J gene: TRBJ2-3; clone size: .; V gene: TRBV7-8
CDR3 protein: CASSLSGSSYEQYF; J gene: TRBJ2-7; clone size: once; V gene: TRBV27
CDR3 protein: CASSLYLGQGAYEQYF; J gene: TRBJ2-7; clone size: .; V gene: TRBV7-9
CDR3 protein: CASSAHPGPRGVYEQYF; J gene: TRBJ2-7; clone size: .; V gene: TRBV7-9
CDR3 protein: CASSFPGTSGSYPDTQYF; J gene: TRBJ2-3; clone size: .; V gene: TRBV28